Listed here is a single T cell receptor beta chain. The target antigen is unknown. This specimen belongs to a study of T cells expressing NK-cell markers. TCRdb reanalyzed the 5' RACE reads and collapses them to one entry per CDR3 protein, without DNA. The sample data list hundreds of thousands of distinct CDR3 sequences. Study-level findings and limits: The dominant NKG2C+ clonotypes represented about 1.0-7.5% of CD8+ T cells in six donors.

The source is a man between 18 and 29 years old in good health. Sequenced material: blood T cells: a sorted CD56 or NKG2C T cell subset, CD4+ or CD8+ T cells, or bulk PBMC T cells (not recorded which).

The CDR3 loop reads CASSQSLHPGPTGNTIYF. This chain uses TRBV4-3 with TRBJ1-3. Germline lookup yields CDR1 LGHNA and CDR2 YSLEER. This CDR3 has 18 amino acids.